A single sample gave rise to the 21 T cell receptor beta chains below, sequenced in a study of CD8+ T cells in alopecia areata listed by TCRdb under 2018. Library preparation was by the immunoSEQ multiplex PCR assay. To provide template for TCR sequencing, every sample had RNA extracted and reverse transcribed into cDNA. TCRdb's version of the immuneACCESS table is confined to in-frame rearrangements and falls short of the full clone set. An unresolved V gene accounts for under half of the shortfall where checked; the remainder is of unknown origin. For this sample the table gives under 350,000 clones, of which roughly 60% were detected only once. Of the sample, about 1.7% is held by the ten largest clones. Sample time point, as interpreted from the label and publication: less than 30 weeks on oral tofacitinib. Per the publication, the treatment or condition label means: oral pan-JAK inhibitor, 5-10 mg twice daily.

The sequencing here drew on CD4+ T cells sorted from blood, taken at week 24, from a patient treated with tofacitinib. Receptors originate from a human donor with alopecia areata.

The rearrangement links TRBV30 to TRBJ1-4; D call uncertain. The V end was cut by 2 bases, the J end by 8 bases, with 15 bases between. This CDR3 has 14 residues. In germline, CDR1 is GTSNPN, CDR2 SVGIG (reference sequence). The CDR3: CAWSSRRALEKLFF. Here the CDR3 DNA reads TGTGCCTGGAGTTCCAGGAGGGCGCTCGAAAAACTGTTTTTT.

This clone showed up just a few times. CDR3 protein: CASSSFTGELFF. CDR3 bases: TGTGCCAGCAGTTCTTTCACCGGGGAGCTGTTTTTT. This rearrangement joins TRBV28 to TRBJ2-2; no reliable D call. Germline V lookup: CDR1 MDHEN, CDR2 SYDVKM. The V and J ends lost 4 bases and 4 bases respectively, with 4 bases between them. The CDR3 is made up of 12 amino acids. Full variable domain (missing parts from reference TRBV28 and TRBJ2-2): DVKVTQSSRYLVKRTGEKVFLECVQDMDHENMFWYRQDPGLGLRLIYFSYDVKMKEKGDIPEGYSVSREKKERFSLILESASTNQTSMYLCASSSFTGELFFGEGSRLTVL.

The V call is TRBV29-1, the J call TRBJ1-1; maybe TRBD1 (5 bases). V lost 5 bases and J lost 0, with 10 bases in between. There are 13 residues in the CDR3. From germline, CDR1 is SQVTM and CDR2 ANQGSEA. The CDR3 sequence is CSVSGLMNTEAFF. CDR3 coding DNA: TGCAGCGTTTCGGGACTCATGAACACTGAAGCTTTCTTT.

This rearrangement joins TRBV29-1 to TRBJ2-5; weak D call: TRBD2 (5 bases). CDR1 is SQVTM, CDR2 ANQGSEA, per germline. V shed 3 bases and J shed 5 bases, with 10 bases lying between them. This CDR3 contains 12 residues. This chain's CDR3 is CSVDPGEETQYF. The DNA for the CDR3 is TGCAGCGTTGACCCCGGGGAGGAGACCCAGTACTTC.

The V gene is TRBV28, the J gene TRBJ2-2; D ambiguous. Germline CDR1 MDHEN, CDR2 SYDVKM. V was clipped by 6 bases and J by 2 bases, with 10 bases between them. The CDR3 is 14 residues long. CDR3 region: CASRDRGNTGELFF. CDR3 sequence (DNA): TGTGCCAGCAGGGACCGAGGAAACACCGGGGAGCTGTTTTTT.

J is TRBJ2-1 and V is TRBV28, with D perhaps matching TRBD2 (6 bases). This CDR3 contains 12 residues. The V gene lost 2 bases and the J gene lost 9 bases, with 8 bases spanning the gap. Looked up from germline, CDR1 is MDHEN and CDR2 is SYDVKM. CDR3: CASSLRGIEQFF. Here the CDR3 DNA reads TGTGCCAGCAGTTTACGGGGGATTGAGCAGTTCTTC.

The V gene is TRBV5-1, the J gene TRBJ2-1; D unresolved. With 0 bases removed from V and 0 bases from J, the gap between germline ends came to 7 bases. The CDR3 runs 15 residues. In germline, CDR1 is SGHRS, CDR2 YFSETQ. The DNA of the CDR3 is TGCGCCAGCAGCTTGGAGACTCTCTCCTACAATGAGCAGTTCTTC. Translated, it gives CASSLETLSYNEQFF. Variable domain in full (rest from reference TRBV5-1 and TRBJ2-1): KAGVTQTPRYLIKTRGQQVTLSCSPISGHRSVSWYQQTPGQGLQFLFEYFSETQRNKGNFPGRFSGRQFSNSRSEMNVSTLELGDSALYLCASSLETLSYNEQFFGPGTRLTVL.

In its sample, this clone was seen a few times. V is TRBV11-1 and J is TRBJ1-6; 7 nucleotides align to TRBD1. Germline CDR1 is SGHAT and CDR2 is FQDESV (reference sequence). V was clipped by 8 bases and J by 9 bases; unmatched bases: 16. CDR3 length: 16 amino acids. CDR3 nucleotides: TGTGCCAGCCTGGATACTCACAGGGGTAGAGGTTCACCCCTCCACTTT. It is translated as CASLDTHRGRGSPLHF.

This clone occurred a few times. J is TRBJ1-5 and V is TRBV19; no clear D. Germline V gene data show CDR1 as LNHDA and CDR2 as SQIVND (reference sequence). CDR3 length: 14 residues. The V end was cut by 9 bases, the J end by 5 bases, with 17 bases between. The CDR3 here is CASHGWGPHQPQHF. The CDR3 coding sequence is TGTGCCAGCCACGGATGGGGTCCCCATCAGCCCCAGCATTTT.

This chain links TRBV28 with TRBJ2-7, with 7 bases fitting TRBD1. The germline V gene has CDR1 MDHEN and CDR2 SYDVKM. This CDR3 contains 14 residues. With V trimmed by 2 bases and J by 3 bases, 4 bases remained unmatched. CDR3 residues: CASSLGGQDYEQYF. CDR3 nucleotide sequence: TGTGCCAGCAGTTTAGGAGGACAGGACTACGAGCAGTACTTC.

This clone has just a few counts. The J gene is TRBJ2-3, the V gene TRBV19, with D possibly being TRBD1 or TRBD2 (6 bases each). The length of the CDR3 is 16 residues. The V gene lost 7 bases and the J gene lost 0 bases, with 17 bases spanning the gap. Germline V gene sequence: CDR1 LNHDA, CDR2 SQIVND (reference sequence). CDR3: CASTHRGGLSTDTQYF. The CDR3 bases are TGTGCCAGTACTCACAGAGGGGGGCTCAGCACAGATACGCAGTATTTT.

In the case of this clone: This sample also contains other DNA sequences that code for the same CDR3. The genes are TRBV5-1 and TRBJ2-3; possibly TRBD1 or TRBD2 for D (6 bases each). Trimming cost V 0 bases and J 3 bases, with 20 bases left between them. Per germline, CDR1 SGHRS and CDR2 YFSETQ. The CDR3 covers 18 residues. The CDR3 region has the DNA TGCGCCAGCAGCTTGGATATCAGAGGGGGGAGAGGAACAGATACGCAGTATTTT. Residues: CASSLDIRGGRGTDTQYF.

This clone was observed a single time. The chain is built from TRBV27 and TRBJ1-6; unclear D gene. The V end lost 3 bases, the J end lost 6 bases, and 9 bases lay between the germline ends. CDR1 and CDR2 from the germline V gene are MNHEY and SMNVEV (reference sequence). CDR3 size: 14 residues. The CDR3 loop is CASSLGRRNSPLHF. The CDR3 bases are TGTGCCAGCAGTTTGGGTCGGCGTAATTCACCCCTCCACTTT.

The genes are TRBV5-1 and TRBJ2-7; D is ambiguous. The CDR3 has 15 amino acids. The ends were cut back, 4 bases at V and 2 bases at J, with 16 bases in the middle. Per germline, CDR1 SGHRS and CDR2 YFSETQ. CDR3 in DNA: TGCGCCAGCAGCCATCCGGCGACGGGCACCTACGAGCAGTACTTC. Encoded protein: CASSHPATGTYEQYF.

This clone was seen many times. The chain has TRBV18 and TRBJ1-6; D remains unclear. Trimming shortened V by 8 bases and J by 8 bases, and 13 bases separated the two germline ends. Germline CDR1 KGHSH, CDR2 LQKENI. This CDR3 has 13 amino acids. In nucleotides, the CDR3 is TGTGCCAGCCATCAGTCCGGGGATTCACCCCTCCACTTT. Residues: CASHQSGDSPLHF. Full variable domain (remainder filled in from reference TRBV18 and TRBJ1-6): NAGVMQNPRHLVRRRGQEARLRCSPMKGHSHVYWYRQLPEEGLKFMVYLQKENIIDESGMPKERFSAEFPKEGPSILRIQQVVRGDSAAYFCASHQSGDSPLHFGNGTRLTVT.

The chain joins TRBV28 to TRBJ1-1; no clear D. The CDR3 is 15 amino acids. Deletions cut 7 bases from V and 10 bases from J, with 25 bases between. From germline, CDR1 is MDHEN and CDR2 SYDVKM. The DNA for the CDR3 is TGTGCCAGCACCCTCACCGTAGGCAACCGAGTCGGAGCTTTCTTT. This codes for CASTLTVGNRVGAFF.

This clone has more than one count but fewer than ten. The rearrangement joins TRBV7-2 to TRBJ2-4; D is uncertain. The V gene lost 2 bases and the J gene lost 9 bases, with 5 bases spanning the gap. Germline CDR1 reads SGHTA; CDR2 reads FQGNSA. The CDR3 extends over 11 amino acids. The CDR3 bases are TGTGCCAGCAGCTTAATGGGCATTCAGTACTTC. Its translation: CASSLMGIQYF.

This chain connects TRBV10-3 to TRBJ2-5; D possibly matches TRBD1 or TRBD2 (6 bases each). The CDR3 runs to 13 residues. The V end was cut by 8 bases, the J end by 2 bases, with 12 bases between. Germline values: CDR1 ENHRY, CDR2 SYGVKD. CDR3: CAIGRGPQETQYF. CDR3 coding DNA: TGTGCCATCGGCCGGGGGCCGCAAGAGACCCAGTACTTC.

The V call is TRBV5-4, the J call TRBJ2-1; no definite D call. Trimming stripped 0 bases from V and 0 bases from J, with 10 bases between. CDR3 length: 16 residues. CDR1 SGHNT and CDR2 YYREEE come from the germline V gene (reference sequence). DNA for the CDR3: TGTGCCAGCAGCTTGGATCCGGAGAGCTCCTACAATGAGCAGTTCTTC. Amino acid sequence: CASSLDPESSYNEQFF. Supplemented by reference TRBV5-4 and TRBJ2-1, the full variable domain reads ETGVTQSPTHLIKTRGQQVTLRCSSQSGHNTVSWYQQALGQGPQFIFQYYREEENGRGNFPPRFSGLQFPNYSSELNVNALELDDSALYLCASSLDPESSYNEQFFGPGTRLTVL.

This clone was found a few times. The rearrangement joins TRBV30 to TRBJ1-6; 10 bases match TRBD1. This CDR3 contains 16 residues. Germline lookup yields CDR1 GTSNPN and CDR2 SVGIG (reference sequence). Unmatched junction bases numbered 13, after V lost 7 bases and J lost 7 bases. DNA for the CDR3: TGTGCCTCCCTTCTGGGGGACAGGGGAAGGAATTCACCCCTCCACTTT. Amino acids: CASLLGDRGRNSPLHF.

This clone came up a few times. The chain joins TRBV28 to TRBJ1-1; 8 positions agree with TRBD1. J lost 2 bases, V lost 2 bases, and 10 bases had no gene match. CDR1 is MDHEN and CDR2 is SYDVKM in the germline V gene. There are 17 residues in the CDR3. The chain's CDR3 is CASSLPRQGLGNTEAFF. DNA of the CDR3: TGTGCCAGCAGTTTACCCCGACAGGGGTTAGGAAACACTGAAGCTTTCTTT.